Below, 9 T cell receptor beta chains from the same sample are listed, as sequenced in a study of blood T cell repertoires in COVID-19. The table came from immunoSEQ multiplex PCR; TCRdb's copy has only in-frame clones and leaves some out. Seen here are 45,000 to 65,000 clones, just under 80% observed once, and the top ten hold over 25%. Sequenced material: peripheral blood. The source is a human donor in a cohort sampled during active COVID-19.

As for this clone: A read error may produce the germline difference seen at one junction end. The gene calls are TRBV19 and TRBJ2-4, with a tentative D call TRBD1 (5 bases). The CDR3 covers 11 residues. CDR1 is LNHDA and CDR2 is SQIVND in the germline V gene (reference sequence). CDR3 protein: CASERGSFIDF. CDR3 in DNA: TGTGCCAGTGAAAGGGGTAGCTTTATTGACTTC.

The V and J genes are TRBV6-6 and TRBJ2-7; D gene ambiguous. Per the germline V gene, CDR1 is MNHNY and CDR2 is SVGAGI (reference sequence). This CDR3 is 16 amino acids long. Trimming took 0 bases from V and 0 from J, leaving 12 bases between them. The CDR3 is CASSYSKEAHSYEQYF. The CDR3 DNA reads TGTGCCAGCAGTTACTCGAAAGAGGCACACTCCTACGAGCAGTACTTC.

The rearrangement links TRBV6-5 to TRBJ1-1; D is perhaps TRBD1 (5 bases). V was clipped by 5 bases and J by 1 base, with 11 bases between them. This CDR3 is built from 14 residues. Germline lookup yields CDR1 MNHEY and CDR2 SVGAGI. The CDR3 reads CASSQSDRNTEAFF. The DNA of the CDR3 is TGTGCCAGCAGTCAGTCCGACAGGAACACTGAAGCTTTCTTT.

The chain uses TRBV7-2 and TRBJ2-4, with 7 nucleotides matching TRBD2. V shed 5 bases, J shed 1 base, and the junction held 14 bases outside the gene matches. Germline assignment: CDR1 SGHTA and CDR2 FQGNSA. This CDR3 comprises 18 residues. The CDR3 DNA is TGTGCCAGCAGCGTCCTAAACCGGGGGGTCGGCGCCAAAAACATTCAGTACTTC. Protein: CASSVLNRGVGAKNIQYF.

This clone was counted a few times. The CDR3 sequence: CASSAPQGRETQYF. CDR3 DNA: TGTGCCAGCAGTGCCCCACAGGGAAGGGAGACCCAGTACTTC. The J gene is TRBJ2-5, the V gene TRBV2, with D possibly matching TRBD1 (6 bases). Germline V gene data show CDR1 as SNHLY and CDR2 as FYNNEI. V lost 4 bases and J 5 bases, leaving 14 bases between the germline ends. This CDR3 has 14 amino acids.

This clone has a count of ten or more. The V gene is TRBV19, the J gene TRBJ1-4, with D maybe TRBD1 (5 bases). The germline V and J ends were trimmed by 6 bases and 12 bases, with 20 bases remaining between them. This CDR3 is 14 amino acids long. CDR1 and CDR2 (germline): LNHDA, SQIVND (reference sequence). CDR3 loop: CASSPDGGRHELFF. CDR3 in DNA: TGTGCCAGTAGCCCCGACGGGGGACGGCACGAACTGTTTTTT.

The CDR3: CASSLGSRGDNSPLHF. The CDR3 DNA reads as TGTGCCAGCAGCTTGGGAAGCAGGGGGGATAATTCACCCCTCCACTTT. The J gene is TRBJ1-6, the V gene TRBV5-5; TRBD1 matches at 7 bases. Germline CDR1 reads SGHKS; CDR2 reads YYEKEE (reference sequence). This CDR3 is built from 16 residues. With 0 bases clipped from V and 5 bases from J, the junction kept 5 bases outside the gene matches. The full variable domain, with the rest looked up from reference TRBV5-5 and TRBJ1-6, is DAGVTQSPTHLIKTRGQQVTLRCSPISGHKSVSWYQQVLGQGPQFIFQYYEKEERGRGNFPDRFSARQFPNYSSELNVNALLLGDSALYLCASSLGSRGDNSPLHFGNGTRLTVT.

The CDR3 here is CASREVMRQFSSPLHF. The CDR3, as DNA: TGTGCCAGTAGGGAAGTTATGCGGCAATTTTCGTCACCCCTCCACTTT. This chain links TRBV19 with TRBJ1-6; D unclear. This CDR3 spans 16 amino acids. Germline loops: CDR1 LNHDA, CDR2 SQIVND (reference sequence). V was cut by 6 bases and J by 10 bases, with 22 bases left in between.

This chain links TRBV6-5 with TRBJ2-2; no definite D call. The CDR3 has 15 amino acids. Per the germline V gene, CDR1 is MNHEY and CDR2 is SVGAGI. V dropped 7 bases and J dropped 1 base, with 13 bases sitting between them. The CDR3 sequence is CASKRNGGNTGELFF. The CDR3 DNA sequence: TGTGCCAGCAAACGGAACGGCGGGAACACCGGGGAGCTGTTTTTT.